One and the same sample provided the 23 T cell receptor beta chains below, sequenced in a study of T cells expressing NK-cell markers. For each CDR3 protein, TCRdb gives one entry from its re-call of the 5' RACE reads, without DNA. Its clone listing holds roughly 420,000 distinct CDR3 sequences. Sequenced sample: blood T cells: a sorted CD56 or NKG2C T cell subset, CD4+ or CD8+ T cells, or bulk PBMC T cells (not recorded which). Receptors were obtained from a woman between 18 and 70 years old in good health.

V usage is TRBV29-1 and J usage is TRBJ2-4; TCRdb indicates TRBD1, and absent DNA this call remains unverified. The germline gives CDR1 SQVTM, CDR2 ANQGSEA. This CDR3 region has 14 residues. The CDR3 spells CSGGGGVGQNIQYF.

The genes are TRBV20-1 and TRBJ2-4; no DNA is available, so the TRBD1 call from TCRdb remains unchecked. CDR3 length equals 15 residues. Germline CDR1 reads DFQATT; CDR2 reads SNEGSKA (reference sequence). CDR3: CSARDAIRQDTLLYF.

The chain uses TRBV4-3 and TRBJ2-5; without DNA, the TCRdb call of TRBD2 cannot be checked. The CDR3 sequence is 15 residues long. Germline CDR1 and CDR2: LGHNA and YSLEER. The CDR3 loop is CASSQDPSHEETQYF.

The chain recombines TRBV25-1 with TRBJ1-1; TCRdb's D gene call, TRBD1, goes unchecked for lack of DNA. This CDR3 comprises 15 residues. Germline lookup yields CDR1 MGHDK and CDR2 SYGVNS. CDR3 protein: CATKGAAGMNTEAFF.

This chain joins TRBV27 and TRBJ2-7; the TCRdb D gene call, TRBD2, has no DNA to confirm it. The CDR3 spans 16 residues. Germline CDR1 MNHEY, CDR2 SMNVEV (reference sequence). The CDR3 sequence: CASSALAGGVTYEQYF.

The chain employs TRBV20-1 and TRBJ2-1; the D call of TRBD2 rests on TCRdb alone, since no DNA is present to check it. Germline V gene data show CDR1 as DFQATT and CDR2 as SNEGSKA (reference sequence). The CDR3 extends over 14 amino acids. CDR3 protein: CSANGLAGGREQFF.

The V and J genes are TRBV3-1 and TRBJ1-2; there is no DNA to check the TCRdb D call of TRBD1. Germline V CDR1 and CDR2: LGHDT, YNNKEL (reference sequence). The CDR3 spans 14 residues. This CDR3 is CASSHLDRHYGYTF.

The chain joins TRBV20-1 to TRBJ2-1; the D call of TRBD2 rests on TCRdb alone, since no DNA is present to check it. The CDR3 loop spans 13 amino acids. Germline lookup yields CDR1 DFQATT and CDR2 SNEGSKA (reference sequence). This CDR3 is CSANTGRPNEQFF.

CDR3 loop: CASSVDYEQYF. This chain links TRBV28 with TRBJ2-7. The CDR3 covers 11 residues. CDR1 and CDR2 (germline): MDHEN, SYDVKM.

CDR3 protein: CASSLFAGGDYNEQFF. This chain connects TRBV7-3 to TRBJ2-1; with no DNA, the TCRdb D assignment of TRBD2 cannot be verified. CDR3 length: 16 amino acids. Germline V lookup: CDR1 SGHTA, CDR2 FQGTGA. The whole variable domain, filled in from reference TRBV7-3 and TRBJ2-1, reads GAGVSQTPSNKVTEKGKYVELRCDPISGHTALYWYRQSLGQGPEFLIYFQGTGAADDSGLPNDRFFAVRPEGSVSTLKIQRTERGDSAVYLCASSLFAGGDYNEQFFGPGTRLTVL.

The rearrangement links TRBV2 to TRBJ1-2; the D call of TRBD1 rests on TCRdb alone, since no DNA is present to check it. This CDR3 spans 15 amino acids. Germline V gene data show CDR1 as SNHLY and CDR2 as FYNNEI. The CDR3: CASSSISTGIHGYTF.

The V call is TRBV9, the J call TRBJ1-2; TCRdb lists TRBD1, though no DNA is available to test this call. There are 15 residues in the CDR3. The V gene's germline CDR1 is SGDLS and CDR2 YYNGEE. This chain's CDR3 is CASSGQGATNYGYTF.

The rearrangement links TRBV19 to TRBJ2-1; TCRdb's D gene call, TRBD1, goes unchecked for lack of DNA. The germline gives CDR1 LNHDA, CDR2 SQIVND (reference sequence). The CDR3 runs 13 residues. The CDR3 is CASSTDRHNEQFF.

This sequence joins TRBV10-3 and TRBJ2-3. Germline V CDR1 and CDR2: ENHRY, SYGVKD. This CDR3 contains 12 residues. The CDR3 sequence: CAMRTSPDTQYF.

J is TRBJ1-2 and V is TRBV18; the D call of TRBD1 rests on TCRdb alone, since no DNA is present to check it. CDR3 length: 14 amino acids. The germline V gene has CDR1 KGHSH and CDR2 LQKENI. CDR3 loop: CASSPGGGPISYTF.

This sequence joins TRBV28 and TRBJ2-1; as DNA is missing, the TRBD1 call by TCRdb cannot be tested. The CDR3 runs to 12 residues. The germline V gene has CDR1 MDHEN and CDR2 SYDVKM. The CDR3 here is CASSFLAHEQFF.

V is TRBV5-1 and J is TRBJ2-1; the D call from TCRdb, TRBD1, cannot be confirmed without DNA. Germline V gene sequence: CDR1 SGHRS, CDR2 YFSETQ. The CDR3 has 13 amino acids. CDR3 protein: CASSSGPGTEQFF.

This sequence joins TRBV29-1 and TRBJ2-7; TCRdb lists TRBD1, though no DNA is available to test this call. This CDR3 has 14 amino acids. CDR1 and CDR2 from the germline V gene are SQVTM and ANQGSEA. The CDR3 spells CSVVKGQGGYEQYF.

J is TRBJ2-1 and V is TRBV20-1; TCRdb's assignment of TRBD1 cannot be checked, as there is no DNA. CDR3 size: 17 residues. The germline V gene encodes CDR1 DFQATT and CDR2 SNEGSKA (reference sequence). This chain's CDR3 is CSARDETGSRSYNEQFF.

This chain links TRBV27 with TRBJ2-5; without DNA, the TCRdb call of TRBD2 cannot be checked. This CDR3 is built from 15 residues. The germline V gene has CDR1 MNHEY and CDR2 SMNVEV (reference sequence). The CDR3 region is CASSLYALYQETQYF.

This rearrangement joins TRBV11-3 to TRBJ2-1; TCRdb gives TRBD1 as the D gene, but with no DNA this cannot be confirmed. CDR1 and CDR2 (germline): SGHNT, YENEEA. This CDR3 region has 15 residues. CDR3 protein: CASSYDRDGYNEQFF.

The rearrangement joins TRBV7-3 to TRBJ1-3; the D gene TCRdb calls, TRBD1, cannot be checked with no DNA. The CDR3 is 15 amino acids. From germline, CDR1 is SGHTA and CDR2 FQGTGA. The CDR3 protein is CASSTDGAPGNTIYF.

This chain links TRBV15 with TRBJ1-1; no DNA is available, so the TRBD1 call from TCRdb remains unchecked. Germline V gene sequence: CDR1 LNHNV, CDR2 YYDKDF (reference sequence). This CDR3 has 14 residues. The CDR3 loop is CATSSGQGYTEAFF.